The rows below give T cell receptor beta chains drawn from one sample of a study of blood T cells in healthy people across ages. TCRdb used MiXCR to reprocess the 5' RACE reads, holding one entry per CDR3 protein. The data hold around 1,700,000 distinct CDR3 sequences, with roughly 30% observed a single time. The sequenced sample consisted of blood. Receptor source: a woman aged 25 to 39 in good health. Both conserved end residues are trimmed from each CDR3. Fields, in order: V gene, CDR3 protein.

TRBV29-1	SVAGQGSNTGELF
TRBV5-1	ASSGGDVRADEQF
TRBV7-2	ASSSRGLAGFTDTQY
TRBV2	ASSEMSGGNQPQH
TRBV7-2	ASSLWVAQELDEQF
TRBV9	ASSVDGNYGYT
TRBV20-1	SAGRVIDEQF
TRBV6-2/TRBV6-3	ASSRSQNQPQH
TRBV12-3/TRBV12-4	ASSRGTPNYEQY
TRBV5-1	ASSLDQTTDTQY
TRBV29-1	SGSRGDNEKLF
TRBV29-1	SVRRGQETQY
TRBV11-2	ASSLIRQGVFEQY
TRBV11-2	ASSGTSGRLRNSYNEQF
TRBV29-1	SVVGRYTDTQY
TRBV15	ATISRQGDQPQH